The rows below give T cell receptor beta chains drawn from one sample of a study of Ad26.COV2.S vaccination and SARS-CoV-2 variants. Using immunoSEQ multiplex PCR, the repertoire was profiled, and TCRdb retains in-frame clones only, with some absent. This table holds fewer than 800,000 clones, 70% to 90% found once. Sample: peripheral blood, taken in a trial of Ad26.COV2.S vaccine versus placebo. The receptors shown here come from a person between 18 and 59 years old who received the Ad26.COV2.S COVID-19 vaccine or a placebo. The CDR3 runs from the conserved cysteine through the conserved F or W. Fields, in order: J gene, clone size, D gene, V gene, CDR3 protein, CDR3 DNA. The D gene is left open where the match is weak. Clone sizes are given selectively: once, few, many, or a class where the clone is expanded.

J: TRBJ1-4
size: -
D: TRBD1
V: TRBV3-1/TRBV3-2
CDR3: CASSRGTVAPERLFF
DNA: TGTGCCAGCAGTCGCGGGACAGTTGCCCCTGAACGACTGTTTTTT

J: TRBJ2-3
size: -
D: TRBD1
V: TRBV2
CDR3: CASSGQGITDTQYF
DNA: TGTGCCAGCTCCGGACAGGGAATAACAGATACGCAGTATTTT

J: TRBJ1-6
size: -
D: TRBD1
V: TRBV27
CDR3: CASRPWDRDLSPLHF
DNA: TGTGCCAGCAGGCCCTGGGACAGGGATCTTTCACCCCTCCACTTT

J: TRBJ2-2
size: -
D: -
V: TRBV6-2/TRBV6-3
CDR3: CASSYRQGGTRLTGELFF
DNA: TGTGCCAGCAGTTATCGGCAGGGGGGTACTCGACTCACCGGGGAGCTGTTTTTT

J: TRBJ2-1
size: -
D: -
V: TRBV29-1
CDR3: CSVQDSNEQFF
DNA: TGCAGCGTTCAAGACTCAAATGAGCAGTTCTTC

J: TRBJ2-2
size: -
D: TRBD1
V: TRBV10-3
CDR3: CAISEDRDRDGELFF
DNA: TGTGCCATCAGTGAGGACCGGGACAGGGACGGGGAGCTGTTTTTT

J: TRBJ1-5
size: -
D: -
V: TRBV10-3
CDR3: CAISESGGYSNQPQHF
DNA: TGTGCCATCAGTGAGTCGGGGGGCTATAGCAATCAGCCCCAGCATTTT

J: TRBJ2-3
size: once
D: -
V: TRBV13
CDR3: CASKTESTDTQYF
DNA: TGTGCCAGCAAGACAGAAAGCACAGATACGCAGTATTTT

J: TRBJ2-3
size: -
D: -
V: TRBV19
CDR3: CASTNRVGTDTQYF
DNA: TGTGCCAGTACCAACAGGGTTGGCACAGATACGCAGTATTTT

J: TRBJ2-3
size: -
D: -
V: TRBV5-4
CDR3: CASSNRVAATDTQYF
DNA: TGTGCCAGCAGCAACAGGGTGGCGGCCACAGATACGCAGTATTTT

J: TRBJ2-7
size: -
D: -
V: TRBV7-6
CDR3: CASSLYEGVGEQYF
DNA: TGTGCCAGCAGCTTATATGAGGGAGTGGGCGAGCAGTACTTC

J: TRBJ2-7
size: -
D: TRBD2
V: TRBV5-1
CDR3: CASSLILAGGGEQYF
DNA: TGCGCCAGCAGCTTGATCCTAGCGGGAGGAGGCGAGCAGTACTTC

J: TRBJ1-3
size: -
D: TRBD1
V: TRBV19
CDR3: CASSPGQGWNTIYF
DNA: TGTGCCAGTAGCCCGGGACAGGGTTGGAACACCATATATTTT

J: TRBJ1-1
size: -
D: -
V: TRBV9
CDR3: CASSVRGMNTEAFF
DNA: TGTGCCAGCAGCGTAAGGGGAATGAACACTGAAGCTTTCTTT

J: TRBJ2-5
size: -
D: -
V: TRBV3-1/TRBV3-2
CDR3: CASVRGAYETQYF
DNA: TGTGCCAGCGTTAGGGGGGCCTACGAGACCCAGTACTTC

J: TRBJ1-2
size: -
D: TRBD1
V: TRBV3-1/TRBV3-2
CDR3: CASSRDGQAWGYTF
DNA: TGTGCCAGCAGCCGGGACGGACAGGCTTGGGGCTACACCTTC

J: TRBJ2-3
size: -
D: -
V: TRBV5-1
CDR3: CASTRGPDSTDTQYF
DNA: TGCGCCAGCACTCGAGGGCCGGACAGCACAGATACGCAGTATTTT

J: TRBJ2-5
size: -
D: -
V: TRBV27
CDR3: CASSLQGGDRETQYF
DNA: TGTGCCAGCAGTTTACAGGGGGGGGATAGGGAGACCCAGTACTTC

J: TRBJ1-6
size: once
D: TRBD1
V: TRBV18
CDR3: CASSSDRGNSPLHF
DNA: TGTGCCAGCTCCTCCGACAGGGGAAACTCACCCCTCCACTTT

J: TRBJ1-5
size: -
D: -
V: TRBV7-6
CDR3: CASSPRIEGWGQPQHF
DNA: TGTGCCAGCAGCCCCCGGATCGAGGGGTGGGGACAGCCCCAGCATTTT

J: TRBJ2-2
size: once
D: -
V: TRBV7-8
CDR3: CASSAGPDANTGELFF
DNA: TGTGCCAGCAGCGCGGGACCCGACGCGAACACCGGGGAGCTGTTTTTT

J: TRBJ2-2
size: once
D: -
V: TRBV3-1/TRBV3-2
CDR3: CASSLGLNANTGELFF
DNA: TGTGCCAGCAGCCTGGGACTGAACGCGAACACCGGGGAGCTGTTTTTT

J: TRBJ1-4
size: -
D: -
V: TRBV4-3
CDR3: CASSQDGATNEKLFF
DNA: TGCGCCAGCAGCCAAGACGGGGCAACTAATGAAAAACTGTTTTTT

J: TRBJ2-5
size: -
D: TRBD2
V: TRBV10-3
CDR3: CAISPIAGLQETQYF
DNA: TGTGCCATCAGTCCCATAGCGGGCCTCCAAGAGACCCAGTACTTC

J: TRBJ2-1
size: -
D: -
V: TRBV6-5
CDR3: CASSQLGNEQFF
DNA: TGTGCCAGCAGCCAATTGGGGAATGAGCAGTTCTTC

J: TRBJ2-6
size: -
D: TRBD1
V: TRBV29-1
CDR3: CSVTGSGANVLTF
DNA: TGCAGCGTGACAGGGTCTGGGGCCAACGTCCTGACTTTC

J: TRBJ2-3
size: -
D: TRBD2
V: TRBV5-1
CDR3: CASSLGDRLSGRFSTDTQYF
DNA: TGCGCCAGCAGCTTGGGGGACAGGCTTAGCGGGAGGTTTAGCACAGATACGCAGTATTTT

J: TRBJ2-7
size: -
D: -
V: TRBV21-1
CDR3: CASSKVKGADEQYF
DNA: TGTGCCAGCAGCAAAGTTAAAGGGGCGGACGAGCAGTACTTC

J: TRBJ2-1
size: -
D: -
V: TRBV5-1
CDR3: CASSLAGYGEQFF
DNA: TGCGCCAGCAGCTTGGCAGGGTACGGTGAGCAGTTCTTC

J: TRBJ1-1
size: -
D: TRBD1
V: TRBV5-6
CDR3: CASSAWDRGVYTEAFF
DNA: TGTGCCAGCAGCGCATGGGACAGGGGTGTTTACACTGAAGCTTTCTTT

J: TRBJ2-5
size: -
D: TRBD1
V: TRBV27
CDR3: CASSWTGRETQYF
DNA: TGTGCCAGCAGTTGGACAGGGCGAGAGACCCAGTACTTC

J: TRBJ2-7
size: -
D: -
V: TRBV10-3
CDR3: CAISDGLGTSYEQYF
DNA: TGTGCCATCAGTGATGGGCTGGGGACCTCCTACGAGCAGTACTTC

J: TRBJ2-6
size: -
D: -
V: TRBV7-3
CDR3: CASSLNGGGPGANVLTF
DNA: TGTGCCAGCAGCTTAAACGGGGGCGGTCCTGGGGCCAACGTCCTGACTTTC

J: TRBJ2-7
size: -
D: -
V: TRBV6-5
CDR3: CASSYALGPNYEQYF
DNA: TGTGCCAGCAGTTACGCCCTCGGGCCGAATTACGAGCAGTACTTC

J: TRBJ2-7
size: -
D: TRBD2
V: TRBV4-1
CDR3: CASSQTPSSGGRYEQYF
DNA: TGCGCCAGCAGCCAGACTCCCTCTAGCGGGGGCCGCTACGAGCAGTACTTC

J: TRBJ2-2
size: -
D: -
V: TRBV10-1
CDR3: CASREGTSTGELFF
DNA: TGCGCCAGCAGGGAAGGGACTTCTACCGGGGAGCTGTTTTTT

J: TRBJ1-2
size: -
D: -
V: TRBV6-5
CDR3: CASSYGPYAYTF
DNA: TGTGCCAGCAGTTATGGGCCTTACGCCTACACCTTC

J: TRBJ2-1
size: -
D: TRBD1
V: TRBV4-1
CDR3: CASSQGGQGDEQFF
DNA: TGCGCCAGCAGCCAAGGGGGACAGGGAGATGAGCAGTTCTTC

J: TRBJ1-5
size: -
D: -
V: TRBV12-3/TRBV12-4
CDR3: CASTTSNQPQHF
DNA: TGTGCCAGCACAACCAGCAATCAGCCCCAGCATTTT

J: TRBJ2-2
size: -
D: TRBD2
V: TRBV6-1
CDR3: CASSESSGRRTGELFF
DNA: TGTGCCAGCAGTGAAAGTAGCGGGAGACGCACCGGGGAGCTGTTTTTT

J: TRBJ1-2
size: once
D: TRBD1
V: TRBV25-1
CDR3: CASMGQVYGYTF
DNA: TGTGCCAGCATGGGACAGGTCTATGGCTACACCTTC

J: TRBJ1-2
size: -
D: -
V: TRBV5-6
CDR3: CASSWGRNYGYTF
DNA: TGTGCCAGCAGCTGGGGACGGAACTATGGCTACACCTTC

J: TRBJ2-4
size: -
D: -
V: TRBV18
CDR3: CASSPPGEDIQYF
DNA: TGTGCCAGCTCACCACCAGGGGAGGACATTCAGTACTTC

J: TRBJ1-2
size: -
D: -
V: TRBV30
CDR3: CAWTGGRGGYTF
DNA: TGTGCCTGGACAGGCGGAAGGGGTGGCTACACCTTC

J: TRBJ1-2
size: -
D: -
V: TRBV5-4
CDR3: CASSPEVGGSDYGYTF
DNA: TGTGCCAGCAGCCCCGAGGTCGGGGGCTCAGACTATGGCTACACCTTC

J: TRBJ2-1
size: -
D: -
V: TRBV5-5
CDR3: CASSLGLATYNEQFF
DNA: TGTGCCAGCAGCCTTGGGCTAGCGACGTACAATGAGCAGTTCTTC

J: TRBJ2-1
size: once
D: TRBD1
V: TRBV5-4
CDR3: CASSLPNRGRNEQFF
DNA: TGTGCCAGCAGCTTACCCAACAGGGGGCGGAATGAGCAGTTCTTC

J: TRBJ2-7
size: few
D: TRBD2
V: TRBV5-4
CDR3: CASSLDLAGSYEQYF
DNA: TGTGCCAGCAGCTTGGATCTAGCGGGGTCTTACGAGCAGTACTTC

J: TRBJ2-1
size: -
D: -
V: TRBV7-3
CDR3: CASSLGAYNEQFF
DNA: TGTGCCAGCAGCTTAGGAGCCTACAATGAGCAGTTCTTC

J: TRBJ2-7
size: few
D: -
V: TRBV10-3
CDR3: CAIRGEDLYEQYF
DNA: TGTGCCATCAGGGGAGAAGACCTATACGAGCAGTACTTC

J: TRBJ2-7
size: -
D: -
V: TRBV11-2
CDR3: CASSLSLVAEEYF
DNA: TGTGCCAGCAGCTTGAGCCTAGTCGCCGAGGAGTACTTC

J: TRBJ2-1
size: once
D: -
V: TRBV30
CDR3: CALENRGGINEQFF
DNA: TGTGCCTTAGAGAACAGAGGAGGTATCAATGAGCAGTTCTTC

J: TRBJ1-5
size: -
D: TRBD1
V: TRBV9
CDR3: CASSAGGAGNQPQHF
DNA: TGTGCCAGCAGTGCAGGGGGCGCGGGCAATCAGCCCCAGCATTTT